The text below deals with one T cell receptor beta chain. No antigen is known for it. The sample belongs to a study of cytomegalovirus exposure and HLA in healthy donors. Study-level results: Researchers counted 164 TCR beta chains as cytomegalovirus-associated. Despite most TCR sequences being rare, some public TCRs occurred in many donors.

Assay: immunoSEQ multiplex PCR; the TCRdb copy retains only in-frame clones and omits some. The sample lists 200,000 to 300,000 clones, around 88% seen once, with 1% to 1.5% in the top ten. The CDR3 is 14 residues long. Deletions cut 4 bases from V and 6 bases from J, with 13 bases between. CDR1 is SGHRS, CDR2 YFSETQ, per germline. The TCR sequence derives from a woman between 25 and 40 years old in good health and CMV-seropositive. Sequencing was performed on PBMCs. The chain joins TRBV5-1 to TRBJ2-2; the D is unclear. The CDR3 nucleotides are TGCGCCAGCAGCCCCGAGCCGGTTTCCGGGGAGCTGTTTTTT. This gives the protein CASSPEPVSGELFF.